A single T cell receptor (beta chain) is shown here with its context. Its antigen is not known. The PCR ran on 60 Vbeta and 13 Jbeta primers. Here immunoSEQ multiplex PCR was the method, and the copy in TCRdb shows in-frame clones only, minus some. In the table there are some 120,000 clones, about 80% of which are singletons. The entry originates in a study of cytomegalovirus exposure and HLA in healthy donors. General study points: Across donors, sequencing depth was assumed by presence/absence analyses to be roughly uniform. Cytomegalovirus status was reportedly diagnosed by the classifier with high sensitivity and specificity. In terms of immune exposure information, only CMV serostatus was available.

This CDR3 has 16 residues. Per the germline V gene, CDR1 is SGHNT and CDR2 is YYREEE (reference sequence). Deletions cut 10 bases from V and 0 bases from J, with 19 bases between. This sequence originates from a man aged 35 to 55 in good health and CMV-seronegative. The rearrangement joins TRBV5-4 to TRBJ1-4; D perhaps matches TRBD1 (6 bases). What was sequenced was PBMCs. In DNA, the CDR3 is TGTGCCTTCGCAGCCCAGGGGTTTCCAACTAATGAAAAACTGTTTTTT. Translation: CAFAAQGFPTNEKLFF.